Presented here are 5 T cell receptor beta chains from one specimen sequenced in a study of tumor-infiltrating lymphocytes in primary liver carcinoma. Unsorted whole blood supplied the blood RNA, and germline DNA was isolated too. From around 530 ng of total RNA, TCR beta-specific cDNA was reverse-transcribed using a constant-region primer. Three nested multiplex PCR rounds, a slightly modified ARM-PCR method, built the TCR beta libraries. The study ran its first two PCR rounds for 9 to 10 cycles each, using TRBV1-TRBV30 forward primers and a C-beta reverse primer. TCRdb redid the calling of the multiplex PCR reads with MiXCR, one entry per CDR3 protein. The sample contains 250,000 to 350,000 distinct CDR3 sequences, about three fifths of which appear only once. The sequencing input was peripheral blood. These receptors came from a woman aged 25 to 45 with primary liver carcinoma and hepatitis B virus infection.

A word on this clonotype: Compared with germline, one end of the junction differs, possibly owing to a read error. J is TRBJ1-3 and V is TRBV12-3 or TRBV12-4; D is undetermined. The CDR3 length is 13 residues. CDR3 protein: CASSFSFGDTIYF. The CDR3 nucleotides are TGTGCCAGCAGTTTTTCTTTTGGAGACACCATATATTTT.

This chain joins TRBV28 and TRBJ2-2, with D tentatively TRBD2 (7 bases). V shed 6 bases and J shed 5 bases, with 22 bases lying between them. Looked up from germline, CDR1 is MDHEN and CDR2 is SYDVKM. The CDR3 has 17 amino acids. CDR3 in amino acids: CASRYVGGPRETGELFF. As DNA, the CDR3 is TGTGCCAGCAGATACGTCGGGGGGCCGAGAGAAACCGGGGAGCTGTTTTTT.

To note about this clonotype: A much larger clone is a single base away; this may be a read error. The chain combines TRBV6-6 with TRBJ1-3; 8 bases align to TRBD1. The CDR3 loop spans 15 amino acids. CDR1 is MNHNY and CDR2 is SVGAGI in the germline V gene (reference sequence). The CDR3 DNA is TGTGTCAGCAGTTACTCAACAGGGGGAGGAAACACCATATATTTT. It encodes CVSSYSTGGGNTIYF.

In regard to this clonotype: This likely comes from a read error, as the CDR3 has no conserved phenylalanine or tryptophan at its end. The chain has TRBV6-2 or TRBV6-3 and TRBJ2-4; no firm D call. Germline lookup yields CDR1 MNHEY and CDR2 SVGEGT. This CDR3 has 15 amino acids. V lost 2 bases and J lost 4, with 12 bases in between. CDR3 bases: TGTGCCAGCAGTTACAAGCGAGAGAATAAAAACATTCAGTACCTC. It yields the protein CASSYKRENKNIQYL.

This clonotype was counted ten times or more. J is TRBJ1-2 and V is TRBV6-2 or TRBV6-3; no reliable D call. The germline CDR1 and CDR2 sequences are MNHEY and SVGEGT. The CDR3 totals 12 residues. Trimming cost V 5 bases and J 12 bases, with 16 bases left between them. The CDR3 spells CASSLLRGINTF. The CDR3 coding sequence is TGTGCCAGCAGTCTCTTGAGAGGAATAAACACCTTC.